This T cell receptor beta chain was identified during a study of response to subunit inactivated influenza vaccine. Germline V lookup: CDR1 MGHDK, CDR2 SYGVNS. Trimming left V 0 bases short and J 3 bases short, with 14 bases between. CDR3 length: 16 amino acids. There are a few counts of this clonotype. The antigen remains undetermined. TCRdb re-called the RT-PCR reads through MiXCR, storing one row per CDR3 protein. Among 450,000 to 700,000 distinct CDR3 sequences, about 15% were seen once, and the ten largest hold 11%. Study-wide results and caveats: The authors offered the suggestion that each seasonal influenza vaccination recruits few new T cells.

This receptor was taken from a man aged 50-59 years who received an inactivated influenza vaccine. This chain joins TRBV25-1 and TRBJ2-5; no firm D call. The sample consisted of PBMCs from blood, taken 11 to 12 days after vaccination. In DNA form, the CDR3 reads TGTGCCAGCAGTGAATACGTGTTTAGCAGCGAAGAGACCCAGTACTTC. As protein: CASSEYVFSSEETQYF. Combining the CDR3 with reference TRBV25-1 and TRBJ2-5 gives the whole variable domain EADIYQTPRYLVIGTGKKITLECSQTMGHDKMYWYQQDPGMELHLIHYSYGVNSTEKGDLSSESTVSRIRTEHFPLTLESARPSHTSQYLCASSEYVFSSEETQYFGPGTRLLVL.